Following are 5 T cell receptor beta chains from one sample sequenced in a study of OX40 agonist ivuxolimab in advanced cancers. TCRdb keeps only in-frame clones here, not all; method: immunoSEQ multiplex PCR. The sample yields around 45,000 clones, approximately 91% seen once. Material: CD4+ or CD8+ T cells sorted from blood, obtained in a trial of the OX40 agonist ivuxolimab. The receptors were sampled from an adult with an advanced solid tumor such as melanoma, head and neck, liver or kidney cancer.

V gene TRBV19 combines with J gene TRBJ2-7; 7 nucleotides line up with TRBD1. The CDR3 consists of 15 residues. V shed 3 bases, J shed 2 bases, and the junction held 7 bases outside the gene matches. Germline CDR1 is LNHDA and CDR2 is SQIVND (reference sequence). CDR3 protein: CASSIEGQGAYEQYF. DNA for the CDR3: TGTGCCAGTAGTATTGAAGGGCAGGGGGCCTACGAGCAGTACTTC.

With regard to this clone: The sample contains more than one DNA sequence encoding this CDR3. The J gene is TRBJ2-5, the V gene TRBV28, with 9 bases aligning to TRBD1. The CDR3 is made up of 14 amino acids. V gave up 5 bases and J gave up 4 bases; unmatched junction bases: 5. The V gene's germline CDR1 is MDHEN and CDR2 SYDVKM. CDR3: CASSRGQGRETQYF. CDR3 sequence (DNA): TGTGCCAGCAGTAGAGGACAGGGGCGAGAGACCCAGTACTTC.

The chain carries TRBV5-1 and TRBJ2-3; TRBD2 matches 15 bases. V lost 4 bases and J lost 4; bases outside the gene matches: 4. Germline CDR1 reads SGHRS; CDR2 reads YFSETQ. The length of the CDR3 is 16 residues. This CDR3 is CASSLGLAGGADTQYF. The CDR3 bases are TGCGCCAGCAGCCTGGGACTAGCGGGAGGAGCAGATACGCAGTATTTT.

The rearrangement links TRBV7-9 to TRBJ1-5; TRBD1 aligns across 7 bases. This CDR3 spans 15 amino acids. Per the germline V gene, CDR1 is SEHNR and CDR2 is FQNEAQ (reference sequence). The J segment lost 4 bases and the V segment lost 5 bases, leaving 8 bases of the junction unmatched. CDR3 sequence: CASSQGGFGNQPQHF. CDR3 in DNA: TGTGCCAGCAGCCAGGGGGGTTTCGGGAATCAGCCCCAGCATTTT.

The rearrangement uses TRBV2 and TRBJ2-6; no firm D call. The CDR3 sequence is 15 residues long. V lost 1 base and J lost 3, with 7 bases in between. Germline assignment: CDR1 SNHLY and CDR2 FYNNEI. CDR3 DNA sequence: TGTGCCAGCAGTGAAGGTGGGTTTGGGGCCAACGTCCTGACTTTC. It encodes CASSEGGFGANVLTF.